This TCR beta chain was recorded in a study of blood T cell repertoires in COVID-19. This CDR3 has 14 amino acids. The germline gives CDR1 MNHEY, CDR2 SVGAGI. Trimming at V came to 5 bases and at J to 5 bases, leaving 4 bases not matched to a gene. This clone was observed once. Under the authors' procedure: Amplified reference gene primers provided the basis for estimating nucleated cell counts. Only in-frame clones appear in the TCRdb table, and some are missing; sequencing was by immunoSEQ multiplex PCR. V, J and clone size are taken as reported in that table, and D and trimming were inferred from the DNA itself. Here the sample spans 150,000 to 200,000 clones, more than 75% being singletons.

The TCR was taken from a man aged 35-49 years with active or convalescent COVID-19. The sequencing input was peripheral blood. This chain connects TRBV6-5 to TRBJ1-3; the match to TRBD1 covers 9 bases. Here the CDR3 DNA reads TGTGCCAGCAGTAGGACAGGGGATAGAAACACCATATATTTT. It yields the protein CASSRTGDRNTIYF.